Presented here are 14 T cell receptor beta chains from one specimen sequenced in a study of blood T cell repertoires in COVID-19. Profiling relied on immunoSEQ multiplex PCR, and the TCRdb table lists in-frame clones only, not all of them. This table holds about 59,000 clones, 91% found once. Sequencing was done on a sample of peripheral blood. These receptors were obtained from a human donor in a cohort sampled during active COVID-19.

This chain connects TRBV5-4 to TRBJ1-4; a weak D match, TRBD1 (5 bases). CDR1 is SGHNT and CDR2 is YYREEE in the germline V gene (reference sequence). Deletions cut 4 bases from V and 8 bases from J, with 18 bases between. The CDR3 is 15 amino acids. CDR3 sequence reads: CASSIGRRDGEKLFF. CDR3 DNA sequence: TGTGCCAGCAGCATCGGACGGAGGGACGGGGAAAAACTGTTTTTT. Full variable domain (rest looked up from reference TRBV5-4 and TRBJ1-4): ETGVTQSPTHLIKTRGQQVTLRCSSQSGHNTVSWYQQALGQGPQFIFQYYREEENGRGNFPPRFSGLQFPNYSSELNVNALELDDSALYLCASSIGRRDGEKLFFGSGTQLSVL.

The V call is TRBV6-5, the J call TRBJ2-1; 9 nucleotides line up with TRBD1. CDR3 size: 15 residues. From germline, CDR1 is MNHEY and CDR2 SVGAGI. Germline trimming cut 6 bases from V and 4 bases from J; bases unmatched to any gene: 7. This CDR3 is CASSSGTGFYNEQFF. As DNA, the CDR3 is TGTGCCAGCAGCTCCGGGACAGGGTTTTACAATGAGCAGTTCTTC.

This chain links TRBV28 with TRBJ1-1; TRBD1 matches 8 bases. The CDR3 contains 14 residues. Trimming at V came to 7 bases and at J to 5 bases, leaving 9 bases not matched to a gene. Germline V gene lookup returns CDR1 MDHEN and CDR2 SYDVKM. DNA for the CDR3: TGTGCCAGCAACCCGACAGGGGCGAGGACTGAAGCTTTCTTT. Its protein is CASNPTGARTEAFF.

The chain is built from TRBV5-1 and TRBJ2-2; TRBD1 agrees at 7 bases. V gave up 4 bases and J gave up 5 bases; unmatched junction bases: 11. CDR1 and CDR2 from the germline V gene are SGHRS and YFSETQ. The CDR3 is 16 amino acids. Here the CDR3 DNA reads TGCGCCAGCAGCGAGGGGGCGACGAGGGGAACCGGGGAGCTGTTTTTT. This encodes CASSEGATRGTGELFF.

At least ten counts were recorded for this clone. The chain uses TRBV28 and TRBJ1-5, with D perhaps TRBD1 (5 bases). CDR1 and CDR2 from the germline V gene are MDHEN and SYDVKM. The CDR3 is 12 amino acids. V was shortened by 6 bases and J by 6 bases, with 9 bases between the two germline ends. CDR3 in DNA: TGTGCCAGCAGCCAAGGGGTTCAGCCCCAGCATTTT. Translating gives CASSQGVQPQHF.

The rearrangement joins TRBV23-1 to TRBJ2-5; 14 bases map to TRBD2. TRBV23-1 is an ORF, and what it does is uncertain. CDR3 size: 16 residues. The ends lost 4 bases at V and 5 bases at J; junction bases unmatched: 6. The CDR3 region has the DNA TGCGCCAGCAGTCTCGGACTAGCGGGGGGCGGGGAGACCCAGTACTTC. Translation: CASSLGLAGGGETQYF.

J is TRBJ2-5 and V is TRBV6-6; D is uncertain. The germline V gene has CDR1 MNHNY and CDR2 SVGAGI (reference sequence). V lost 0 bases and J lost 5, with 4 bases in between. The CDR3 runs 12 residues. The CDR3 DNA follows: TGTGCCAGCAGTTACTCGAGGGAGACCCAGTACTTC. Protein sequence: CASSYSRETQYF.

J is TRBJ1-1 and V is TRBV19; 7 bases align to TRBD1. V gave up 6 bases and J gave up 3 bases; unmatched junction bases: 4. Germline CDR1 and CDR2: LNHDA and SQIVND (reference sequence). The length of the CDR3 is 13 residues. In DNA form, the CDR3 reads TGTGCCAGTAGGGACAGGTCGGACACTGAAGCTTTCTTT. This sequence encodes CASRDRSDTEAFF.

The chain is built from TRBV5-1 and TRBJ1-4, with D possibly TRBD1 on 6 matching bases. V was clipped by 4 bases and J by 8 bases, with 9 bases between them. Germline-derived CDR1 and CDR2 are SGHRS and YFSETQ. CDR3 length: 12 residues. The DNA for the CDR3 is TGCGCCAGCAGCCCCAGGGGAGAAAAACTGTTTTTT. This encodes CASSPRGEKLFF.

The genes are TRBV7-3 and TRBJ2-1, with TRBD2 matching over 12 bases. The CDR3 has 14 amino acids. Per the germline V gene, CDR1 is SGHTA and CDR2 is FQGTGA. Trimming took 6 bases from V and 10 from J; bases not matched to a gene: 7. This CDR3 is CASSPSGGAEEQFF. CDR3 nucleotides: TGTGCCAGCAGTCCTAGCGGGGGGGCCGAAGAGCAGTTCTTC.

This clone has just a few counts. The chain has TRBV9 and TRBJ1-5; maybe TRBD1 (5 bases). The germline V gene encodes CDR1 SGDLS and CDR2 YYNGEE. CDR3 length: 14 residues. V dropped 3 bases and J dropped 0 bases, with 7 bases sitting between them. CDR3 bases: TGTGCCAGCAGCGCGACAGCTAGCAATCAGCCCCAGCATTTT. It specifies CASSATASNQPQHF.

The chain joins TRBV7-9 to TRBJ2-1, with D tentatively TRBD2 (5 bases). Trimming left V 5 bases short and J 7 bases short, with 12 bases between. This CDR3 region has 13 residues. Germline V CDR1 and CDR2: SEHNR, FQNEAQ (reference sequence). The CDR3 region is CASSLRGLNEQFF. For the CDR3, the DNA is TGTGCCAGCAGCCTTAGAGGGCTGAATGAGCAGTTCTTC.

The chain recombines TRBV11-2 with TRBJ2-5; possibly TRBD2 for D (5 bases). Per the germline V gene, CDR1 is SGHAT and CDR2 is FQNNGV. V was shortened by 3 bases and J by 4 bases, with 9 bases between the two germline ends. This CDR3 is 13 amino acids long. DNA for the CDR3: TGTGCCAGCAGCTTTGTGGCGGGAGAGACCCAGTACTTC. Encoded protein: CASSFVAGETQYF.

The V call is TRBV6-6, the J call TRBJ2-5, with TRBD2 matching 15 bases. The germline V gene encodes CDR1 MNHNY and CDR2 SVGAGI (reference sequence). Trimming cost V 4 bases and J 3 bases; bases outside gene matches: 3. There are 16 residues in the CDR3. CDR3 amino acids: CASSSGLAGGKETQYF. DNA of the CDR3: TGTGCCAGCAGTTCAGGACTAGCGGGGGGGAAAGAGACCCAGTACTTC.